This T cell receptor beta chain was recorded in a study of Graves' ophthalmopathy and Graves' hyperthyroidism. General study points: Among expanded thyroid clonotypes above 0.001 frequency, most also occurred in blood.

The CDR3 has 15 amino acids. Looked up from germline, CDR1 is ENHRY and CDR2 is SYGVKD. V lost 10 bases to trimming and J lost 2 bases, with 20 bases between them. A note on this clonotype: Its antigen is not known.

Researchers took RNA transcripts and amplified TCR beta CDR3 regions from them. RT-PCR in the first round used HTBI primers; a second-round multiplex PCR followed. Each CDR3 protein is one row after TCRdb ran MiXCR on the multiplex PCR reads. In the table there are over a million distinct CDR3 sequences, about 38% of which are singletons. The source is an adult man with Graves' hyperthyroidism. The chain couples TRBV10-3 to TRBJ2-5, with D possibly matching TRBD2 (6 bases). Sequences were obtained from peripheral blood or thyroid tissue (not recorded which). CDR3 in amino acids: CASSSGLYTQETQYF. CDR3 DNA: TGTGCCAGCAGCTCGGGACTGTACACGCAAGAGACCCAGTACTTC.